This entry lists 9 T cell receptor beta chains sequenced from one sample in a study of T cells in Graves' hyperthyroidism and ophthalmopathy. What was amplified from RNA transcripts were TCR beta CDR3 regions. A first-round RT-PCR of the TCR CDR3 used the HTBI primer set. TCRdb analysed the multiplex PCR reads with MiXCR anew, one entry per CDR3 protein. This table holds around 450,000 distinct CDR3 sequences, 15% to 17% found once. The source material was blood. The receptor source for this set is a woman between 18 and 29 years old with Graves' hyperthyroidism.

Many counts were recorded for this clonotype. This chain links TRBV7-2 with TRBJ2-5, with TRBD1 matching 7 bases. The CDR3 sequence is 13 residues long. Trimming cost V 3 bases and J 4 bases; bases outside gene matches: 2. Germline V CDR1 and CDR2: SGHTA, FQGNSA. The CDR3 region is CASSFTGVETQYF. The CDR3 bases are TGTGCCAGCAGCTTTACAGGGGTAGAGACCCAGTACTTC.

The chain carries TRBV24-1 and TRBJ2-7; D gene ambiguous. The germline V gene has CDR1 KGHDR and CDR2 SFDVKD. The V and J ends lost 3 bases and 2 bases respectively, with 10 bases between them. The CDR3 covers 14 residues. CDR3 protein: CATSDQTFPYEQYF. The CDR3 DNA is TGTGCCACCAGTGATCAGACATTTCCCTACGAGCAGTACTTC.

The chain combines TRBV9 with TRBJ2-1; 12 positions match TRBD2. Germline V gene sequence: CDR1 SGDLS, CDR2 YYNGEE. V lost 4 bases and J lost 7; bases outside the gene matches: 9. The CDR3 covers 16 residues. The CDR3 coding sequence is TGTGCCAGCAGCTTAGGACTAGCGGGGCCTTGGAATGAGCAGTTCTTC. Translation gives CASSLGLAGPWNEQFF.

This clonotype was counted many times. V and J are TRBV20-1 and TRBJ2-5; D perhaps matches TRBD2 (5 bases). The V gene lost 1 base and the J gene lost 4 bases, with 16 bases spanning the gap. Germline CDR1 DFQATT, CDR2 SNEGSKA (reference sequence). This CDR3 has 15 residues. The CDR3 DNA follows: TGCAGTGCTAGAGGACATGGGTCTAGCACAGAGACCCAGTACTTC. Its protein is CSARGHGSSTETQYF.

Many counts were recorded for this clonotype. The rearrangement uses TRBV28 and TRBJ1-2, with D possibly being TRBD1 (6 bases). Trimming removed 8 bases from V and 6 bases from J, with 19 bases in between. The CDR3 is made up of 14 amino acids. Germline V gene data show CDR1 as MDHEN and CDR2 as SYDVKM. This CDR3 reads CASFRFTGFDGYTF. The CDR3, as DNA: TGTGCCAGCTTCCGATTCACAGGGTTCGATGGCTACACCTTC.

V and J are TRBV10-2 and TRBJ1-2, with D unresolved. V was cut by 0 bases and J by 10 bases, with 15 bases left in between. CDR3 length: 14 amino acids. Germline lookup yields CDR1 WSHSY and CDR2 SAAADI. The CDR3 protein is CASSESILGSHYTF. The CDR3 bases are TGCGCCAGCAGTGAGTCGATACTCGGGTCTCACTACACCTTC.

The CDR3 bases are TGTGCCACCCAAGCGGGTTCAGGGGCCTACGAGCAGTACTTC. Protein: CATQAGSGAYEQYF. This chain connects TRBV2 to TRBJ2-7, with D possibly being TRBD1 or TRBD2 (6 bases each). The ends were cut back, 10 bases at V and 2 bases at J, with 18 bases in the middle. The germline gives CDR1 SNHLY, CDR2 FYNNEI. This CDR3 has 14 amino acids.

This clonotype showed up just a few times. The chain carries TRBV4-3 and TRBJ1-5; D gene uncertain. Trimming took 0 bases from V and 7 from J, leaving 10 bases between them. The CDR3 sequence is 14 residues long. The V gene's germline CDR1 is LGHNA and CDR2 YSLEER. The CDR3 nucleotides are TGCGCCAGCAGCCAAGAAGGAGGTACCCAGCCCCAGCATTTT. Amino acids: CASSQEGGTQPQHF.

There are many counts of this clonotype. V and J are TRBV10-3 and TRBJ2-3; D not certain. The CDR3 sequence is 13 residues long. Germline CDR1 is ENHRY and CDR2 is SYGVKD. V was trimmed by 4 bases and J by 5 bases, leaving 10 bases between them. The CDR3 bases are TGTGCCATCAGTGCTGGGCCCGGAGATACGCAGTATTTT. Translation gives CAISAGPGDTQYF.